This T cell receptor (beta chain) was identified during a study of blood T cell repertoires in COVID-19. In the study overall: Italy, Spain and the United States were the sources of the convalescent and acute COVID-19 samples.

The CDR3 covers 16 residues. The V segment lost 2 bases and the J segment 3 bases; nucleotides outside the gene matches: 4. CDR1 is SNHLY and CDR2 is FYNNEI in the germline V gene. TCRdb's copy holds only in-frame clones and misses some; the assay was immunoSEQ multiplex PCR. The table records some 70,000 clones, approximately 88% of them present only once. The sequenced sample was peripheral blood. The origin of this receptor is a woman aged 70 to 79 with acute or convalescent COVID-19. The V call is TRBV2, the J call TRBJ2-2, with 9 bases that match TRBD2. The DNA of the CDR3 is TGTGCCAGCAGTGAACTAGCGGGACGCGACACCGGGGAGCTGTTTTTT. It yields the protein CASSELAGRDTGELFF.